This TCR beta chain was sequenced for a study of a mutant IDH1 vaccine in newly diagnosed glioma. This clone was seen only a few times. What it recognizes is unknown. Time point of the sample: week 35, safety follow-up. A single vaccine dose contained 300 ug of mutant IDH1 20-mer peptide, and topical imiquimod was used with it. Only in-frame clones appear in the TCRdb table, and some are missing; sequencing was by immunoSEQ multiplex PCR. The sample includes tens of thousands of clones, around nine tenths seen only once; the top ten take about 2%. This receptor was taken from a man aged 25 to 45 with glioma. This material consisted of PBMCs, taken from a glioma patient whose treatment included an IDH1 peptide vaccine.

CDR3 in amino acids: CASSPGLGELFF. The CDR3 DNA reads as TGTGCCAGCAGCCCCGGCCTCGGGGAGCTGTTTTTT. The chain links TRBV5-4 to TRBJ2-2; unclear D gene. Trimming shortened V by 4 bases and J by 7 bases, and 8 bases separated the two germline ends. CDR1 SGHNT and CDR2 YYREEE come from the germline V gene (reference sequence). This CDR3 comprises 12 residues.